This passage covers 18 T cell receptor beta chains from one sample sequenced in a study of cytomegalovirus exposure and HLA in healthy donors. The PCR was carried out with 60 Vbeta primers and 13 Jbeta primers. The protocol was immunoSEQ multiplex PCR, while the TCRdb copy is restricted to in-frame clones and leaves out a portion. There are roughly 170,000 clones in the sample; roughly 88% occur only once, and more than 0.95% lies in the top ten. Sequenced sample: PBMCs. These receptors were obtained from a girl aged 2-10 years in good health and CMV-seropositive.

The chain joins TRBV29-1 to TRBJ1-2; 7 positions agree with TRBD1. The germline V gene has CDR1 SQVTM and CDR2 ANQGSEA. The CDR3 runs to 13 residues. After removal of 4 bases from V and 8 bases from J, the junction contained 10 bases not matched to a gene. The CDR3 nucleotides are TGCAGCGTTGGACAGGGAGGAAGTTTGGGCTACACCTTC. It codes for CSVGQGGSLGYTF.

This clone appeared a single time. This sequence joins TRBV5-6 and TRBJ2-1, with D possibly matching TRBD2 (6 bases). The CDR3 extends over 17 amino acids. Germline lookup yields CDR1 SGHDT and CDR2 YYEEEE. The ends were cut back, 3 bases at V and 5 bases at J, with 21 bases in the middle. CDR3: CASSSLPIAAGHNEQFF. Written as DNA, the CDR3 is TGTGCCAGCAGCTCCCTACCTATAGCGGCGGGTCACAATGAGCAGTTCTTC. Filled out from reference TRBV5-6 and TRBJ2-1, the complete variable domain reads DAGVTQSPTHLIKTRGQQVTLRCSPKSGHDTVSWYQQALGQGPQFIFQYYEEEERQRGNFPDRFSGHQFPNYSSELNVNALLLGDSALYLCASSSLPIAAGHNEQFFGPGTRLTVL.

CDR3 nucleotide sequence: TGTGCCAGCAGCTCCCTAGGGGGAGCTGGGGCCAACGTCCTGACTTTC. Protein product: CASSSLGGAGANVLTF. The chain has TRBV7-3 and TRBJ2-6; D perhaps matches TRBD1 (6 bases). This CDR3 region has 16 residues. Germline CDR1 reads SGHTA; CDR2 reads FQGTGA. V was pared by 4 bases and J by 2 bases, with 12 bases between.

This chain uses TRBV12-5 with TRBJ2-1, with 7 bases lining up with TRBD2. In germline, CDR1 is LGHNT, CDR2 FRNRAP. V shed 1 base, J shed 1 base, and the junction held 7 bases outside the gene matches. The CDR3 contains 17 residues. CDR3 DNA: TGTGCTAGTGGTTTGGACTCGGTGGGACTATCCTACAATGAGCAGTTCTTC. Protein: CASGLDSVGLSYNEQFF.

The CDR3 DNA follows: TGTGCCAGCAGTTCGTCGTCAGGAAGCTACGAGCAGTACTTC. Encoded protein: CASSSSSGSYEQYF. This sequence joins TRBV6-6 and TRBJ2-7; D is unclear. V was shortened by 4 bases and J by 3 bases, with 13 bases between the two germline ends. The CDR3 has 14 amino acids. From germline, CDR1 is MNHNY and CDR2 SVGAGI (reference sequence).

The rearrangement joins TRBV30 to TRBJ1-4, with 9 nucleotides matching TRBD1. This CDR3 comprises 15 residues. CDR1 is GTSNPN, CDR2 SVGIG, per germline (reference sequence). The V gene end was trimmed by 0 bases and the J gene end by 7 bases; junction bases not matched to a gene: 6. Here the CDR3 DNA reads TGTGCCTGGAGTGTGACAGGGGGAGTGGGTGAAAAACTGTTTTTT. Its translation: CAWSVTGGVGEKLFF. Full variable domain (rest looked up from reference TRBV30 and TRBJ1-4): SQTIHQWPATLVQPVGSPLSLECTVEGTSNPNLYWYRQAAGRGLQLLFYSVGIGQISSEVPQNLSASRPQDRQFILSSKKLLLSDSGFYLCAWSVTGGVGEKLFFGSGTQLSVL.

This rearrangement joins TRBV29-1 to TRBJ2-4, with 8 bases matching TRBD2. J was trimmed by 16 bases and V by 1 base; bases with no gene match: 9. This CDR3 comprises 12 residues. Germline V gene sequence: CDR1 SQVTM, CDR2 ANQGSEA. This CDR3 reads CSVEAGGGSAYF. For the CDR3, the DNA is TGCAGCGTTGAAGCCGGGGGGGGCAGCGCATACTTC.

The V gene is TRBV4-1, the J gene TRBJ2-1; 10 bases are shared with TRBD1. The CDR3 contains 18 residues. After removal of 4 bases from V and 10 bases from J, the junction contained 19 bases not matched to a gene. The germline V gene encodes CDR1 MGHRA and CDR2 YSYEKL. CDR3 DNA: TGCGCCAGCAGCCGCCGGGACAGGGGAAATTCAAGGGATTGCGAGCAGTTCTTC. It yields the protein CASSRRDRGNSRDCEQFF.

The chain carries TRBV9 and TRBJ2-7; D might be TRBD1 (5 bases). V was trimmed by 3 bases and J by 5 bases, leaving 15 bases between them. Germline V gene lookup returns CDR1 SGDLS and CDR2 YYNGEE. The CDR3 is made up of 14 amino acids. In DNA, the CDR3 is TGTGCCAGCAGCGAGACAGTCTTTGGGGACGAGCAGTACTTC. It is translated as CASSETVFGDEQYF.

The chain links TRBV19 to TRBJ1-3; D remains ambiguous. The CDR3 has 13 residues. Trimming took off 7 bases at V and 0 bases at J, with 7 bases between the two ends. Germline V gene lookup returns CDR1 LNHDA and CDR2 SQIVND (reference sequence). CDR3 sequence reads: CASKDFSGNTIYF. The CDR3 nucleotides are TGTGCCAGTAAGGACTTCTCTGGAAACACCATATATTTT.

The V call is TRBV30, the J call TRBJ2-3, with a possible D match to TRBD2 (6 bases). The germline V gene encodes CDR1 GTSNPN and CDR2 SVGIG (reference sequence). V was pared by 1 base and J by 8 bases, with 19 bases between. CDR3 length: 15 residues. This chain's CDR3 is CAWSDGGGVGSTQYF. CDR3 DNA sequence: TGTGCCTGGAGTGACGGGGGAGGTGTGGGGAGTACGCAGTATTTT.

V gene TRBV9 combines with J gene TRBJ2-1, with TRBD2 matching 7 bases. The V and J ends lost 3 bases and 4 bases, in that order; junction bases with no gene match: 4. In germline, CDR1 is SGDLS, CDR2 YYNGEE. This CDR3 is built from 14 residues. CDR3 residues: CASSDAGVYNEQFF. In DNA form, the CDR3 reads TGTGCCAGCAGCGACGCGGGGGTTTACAATGAGCAGTTCTTC.

V is TRBV30 and J is TRBJ1-1; TRBD1 matches at 7 bases. Germline trimming cut 4 bases from V and 4 bases from J; bases unmatched to any gene: 18. Germline V gene data show CDR1 as GTSNPN and CDR2 as SVGIG (reference sequence). The CDR3 sequence is 17 residues long. CDR3 region: CAWKATSDRAAGTEAFF. Written as DNA, the CDR3 is TGTGCCTGGAAAGCCACATCCGACAGGGCGGCGGGCACTGAAGCTTTCTTT.

This rearrangement joins TRBV6-6 to TRBJ1-5; D might be TRBD1 (5 bases). This CDR3 has 15 amino acids. V lost 6 bases and J lost 6, with 18 bases in between. Germline V gene lookup returns CDR1 MNHNY and CDR2 SVGAGI (reference sequence). CDR3 sequence (DNA): TGTGCCAGCAGACTCTATGGGGCGATCGGTCAGCCCCAGCATTTT. Its translation: CASRLYGAIGQPQHF.

The V gene is TRBV6-6, the J gene TRBJ1-5; D may be TRBD1 (5 bases). The germline gives CDR1 MNHNY, CDR2 SVGAGI (reference sequence). V was pared by 6 bases and J by 0 bases, with 9 bases between. The CDR3 totals 14 residues. The CDR3 coding sequence is TGTGCCAGCAGCGACAGCCATAGCAATCAGCCCCAGCATTTT. Translated, it gives CASSDSHSNQPQHF.

The chain employs TRBV2 and TRBJ2-1; 12 bases align to TRBD2. The CDR3 totals 13 residues. The junction had 5 bases not matched to a gene; V was cut back by 9 bases and J by 8 bases. Germline loops: CDR1 SNHLY, CDR2 FYNNEI. Written as DNA, the CDR3 is TGTGCCAGGGCCCTAGCGGGGGGGGATGAGCAGTTCTTC. Amino acids: CARALAGGDEQFF.

This chain connects TRBV14 to TRBJ2-7; D may be TRBD2 (6 bases). CDR1 is SGHDN, CDR2 FVKESK, per germline. The V and J ends lost 8 bases and 0 bases respectively, with 14 bases between them. This CDR3 is built from 14 residues. In nucleotides, the CDR3 is TGTGCCAGCGGCCGAGGAGGGAGCTCCTACGAGCAGTACTTC. This gives the protein CASGRGGSSYEQYF.

The chain links TRBV7-2 to TRBJ1-2, with D tentatively TRBD1 (6 bases). The CDR3 contains 15 residues. Trimming shortened V by 1 base and J by 4 bases, and 13 bases separated the two germline ends. Germline CDR1 reads SGHTA; CDR2 reads FQGNSA. CDR3 residues: CASSLDRDRFYGYTF. The CDR3 region has the DNA TGTGCCAGCAGCTTAGACAGGGACCGATTCTATGGCTACACCTTC.